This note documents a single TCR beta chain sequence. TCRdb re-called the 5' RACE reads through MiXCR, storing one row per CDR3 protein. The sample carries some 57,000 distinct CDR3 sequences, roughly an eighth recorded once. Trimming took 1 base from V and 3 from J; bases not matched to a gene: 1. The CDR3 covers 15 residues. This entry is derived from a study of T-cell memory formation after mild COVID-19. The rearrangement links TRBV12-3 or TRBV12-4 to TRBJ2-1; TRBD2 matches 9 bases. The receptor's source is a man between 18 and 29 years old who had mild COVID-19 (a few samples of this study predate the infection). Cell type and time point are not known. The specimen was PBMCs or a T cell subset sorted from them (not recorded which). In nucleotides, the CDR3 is TGTGCCAGCAGTTTAGGGACTAGCGACTACAATGAGCAGTTCTTC. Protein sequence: CASSLGTSDYNEQFF.